A single sample is the source of the 8 T cell receptor beta chains below, sequenced in a study of T-cell reconstitution after alpha-beta-depleted transplantation in children. Unique molecular identifiers were incorporated during preparation of the TCRbeta library. Using its own MiXCR run on the PCR reads, TCRdb lists one record per CDR3 protein. The table shows a few hundred thousand distinct CDR3 sequences, with under 13% occurring only once. The sample was PBMCs from the stem cell graft donor, taken from the stem cell graft. The receptors come from a human donor who donated a stem cell graft to a child with acute lymphoblastic leukemia.

The V gene is TRBV4-1, the J gene TRBJ2-1; D not resolved. Germline V gene sequence: CDR1 MGHRA, CDR2 YSYEKL. Trimming removed 6 bases from V and 10 bases from J, with 13 bases in between. The CDR3 has 12 residues. Written as DNA, the CDR3 is TGCGCCAGCAGTCAAACCAGAGGCGAGCAGTTCTTC. Its protein is CASSQTRGEQFF.

This clonotype was recorded a few times. The chain employs TRBV5-1 and TRBJ1-2; perhaps TRBD1 as D (6 bases). The germline V gene has CDR1 SGHRS and CDR2 YFSETQ. This CDR3 spans 15 amino acids. Trimming removed 2 bases from V and 2 bases from J, with 13 bases in between. The CDR3 reads CASSFTFGGNYGYTF. For the CDR3, the DNA is TGCGCCAGCAGCTTTACGTTCGGGGGCAACTATGGCTACACCTTC.

The chain links TRBV10-3 to TRBJ2-7; D might be TRBD2 (5 bases). Trimming pared 1 base from V and 3 bases from J, leaving 16 bases between. Germline CDR1 is ENHRY and CDR2 is SYGVKD. This CDR3 has 16 residues. CDR3 sequence: CAISEFEVTAVYEQYF. The CDR3 region has the DNA TGTGCCATCAGTGAGTTTGAGGTAACAGCGGTCTACGAGCAGTACTTC.

At least ten counts were recorded for this clonotype. This chain uses TRBV5-4 with TRBJ2-3, with 7 bases fitting TRBD2. The CDR3 is 17 amino acids. J gave up 5 bases and V 3 bases, and 15 bases lay outside the gene matches. Looked up from germline, CDR1 is SGHNT and CDR2 is YYREEE (reference sequence). The CDR3 spells CASSSFIGGSHRDTQYF. The CDR3 DNA reads TGTGCCAGCAGCTCATTTATTGGCGGGAGTCATAGAGATACGCAGTATTTT.

This chain connects TRBV6-5 to TRBJ1-5; possibly TRBD1 for D (6 bases). V lost 2 bases, J lost 4 bases, and 12 bases lay in between. The CDR3 has 15 residues. CDR1 MNHEY and CDR2 SVGAGI come from the germline V gene. The CDR3 protein is CASSYRGAENQPQHF. The CDR3 DNA sequence: TGTGCCAGCAGTTACAGGGGGGCTGAGAATCAGCCCCAGCATTTT.

Only a few counts were recorded for this clonotype. The rearrangement links TRBV7-9 to TRBJ2-1; D is unresolved. The CDR3 runs 17 residues. The V end lost 0 bases, the J end lost 5 bases, and 17 bases lay between the germline ends. The V gene's germline CDR1 is SEHNR and CDR2 FQNEAQ (reference sequence). CDR3 in DNA: TGTGCCAGCAGCTTAGCGTTTGGCAGCCCCATAAACAATGAGCAGTTCTTC. As protein: CASSLAFGSPINNEQFF.

This clonotype was recorded a few times. CDR3 nucleotide sequence: TGCGCCAGCAGCCCGTGGGACAGTTACAATGAGCAGTTCTTC. It encodes CASSPWDSYNEQFF. The chain links TRBV5-1 to TRBJ2-1; 7 nucleotides line up with TRBD1. The CDR3 is 14 residues long. CDR1 and CDR2 (germline): SGHRS, YFSETQ. With 4 bases clipped from V and 4 bases from J, the junction kept 5 bases outside the gene matches.

The chain is built from TRBV20-1 and TRBJ2-1; TRBD2 agrees at 10 bases. Germline V gene sequence: CDR1 DFQATT, CDR2 SNEGSKA (reference sequence). The CDR3 length is 15 residues. The J segment lost 7 bases and the V segment lost 1 base, leaving 7 bases of the junction unmatched. The CDR3 here is CSARVLAGVGNEQFF. For the CDR3, the DNA is TGCAGTGCTAGAGTTCTAGCGGGAGTAGGTAATGAGCAGTTCTTC.